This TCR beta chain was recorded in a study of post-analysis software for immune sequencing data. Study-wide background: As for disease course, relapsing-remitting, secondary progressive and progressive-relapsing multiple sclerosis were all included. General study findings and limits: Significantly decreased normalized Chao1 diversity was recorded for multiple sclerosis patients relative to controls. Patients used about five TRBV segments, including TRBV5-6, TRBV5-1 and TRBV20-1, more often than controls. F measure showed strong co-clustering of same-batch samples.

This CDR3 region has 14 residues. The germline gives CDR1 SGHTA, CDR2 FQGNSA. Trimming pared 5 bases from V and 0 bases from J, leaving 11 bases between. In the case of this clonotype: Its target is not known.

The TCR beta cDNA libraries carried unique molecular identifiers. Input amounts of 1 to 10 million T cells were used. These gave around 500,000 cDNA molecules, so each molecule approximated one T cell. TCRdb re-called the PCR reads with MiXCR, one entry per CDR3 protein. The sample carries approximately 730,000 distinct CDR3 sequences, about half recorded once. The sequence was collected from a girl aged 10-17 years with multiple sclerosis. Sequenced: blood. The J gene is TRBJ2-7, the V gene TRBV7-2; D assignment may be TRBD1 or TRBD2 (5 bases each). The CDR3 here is CTSSAGDLSYEQYF. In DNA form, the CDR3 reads TGTACCAGCAGCGCTGGGGACCTCTCCTACGAGCAGTACTTC. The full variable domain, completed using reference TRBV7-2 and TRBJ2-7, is GAGVSQSPSNKVTEKGKDVELRCDPISGHTALYWYRQSLGQGLEFLIYFQGNSAPDKSGLPSDRFSAERTGGSVSTLTIQRTQQEDSAVYLCTSSAGDLSYEQYFGPGTRLTVT.